This T cell receptor beta chain comes out of a study of monozygotic twins with inflammatory bowel disease. The study, taken as a whole, reports: The analysis failed to separate different T cell subtypes. Healthy co-twins exceeded IBD patients in TCRbeta diversity as measured by inverse Simpson.

Comments on this clonotype: Its specificity is not known.

The CDR3 runs to 20 residues. The germline V gene encodes CDR1 KGHSH and CDR2 LQKENI. For every TCR library, about 4,000 ng of total RNA was used. TCRdb re-analyzed the 5' RACE reads; it lists each CDR3 protein once, without DNA. The sample data list 200,000 to 250,000 distinct CDR3 sequences. The clonotype originates from a human donor with ulcerative colitis or Crohn's disease, or a healthy co-twin of an affected twin (not recorded which). Sequencing input: blood. The rearrangement joins TRBV18 to TRBJ2-7; checking the TCRdb D call of TRBD1 is not possible without DNA. The CDR3 reads CASSRLGQGATPTFAYEQYF.